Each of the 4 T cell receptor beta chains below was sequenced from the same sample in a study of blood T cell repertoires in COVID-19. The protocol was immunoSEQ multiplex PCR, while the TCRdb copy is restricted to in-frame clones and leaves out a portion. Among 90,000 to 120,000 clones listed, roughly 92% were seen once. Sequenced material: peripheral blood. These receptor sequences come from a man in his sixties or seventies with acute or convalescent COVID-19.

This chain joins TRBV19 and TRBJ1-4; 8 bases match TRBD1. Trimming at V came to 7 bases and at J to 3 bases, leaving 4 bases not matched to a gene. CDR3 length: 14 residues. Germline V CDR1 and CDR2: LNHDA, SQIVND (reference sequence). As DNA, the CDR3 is TGTGCCAGTACGGACAGGGCGCCTAATGAAAAACTGTTTTTT. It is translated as CASTDRAPNEKLFF.

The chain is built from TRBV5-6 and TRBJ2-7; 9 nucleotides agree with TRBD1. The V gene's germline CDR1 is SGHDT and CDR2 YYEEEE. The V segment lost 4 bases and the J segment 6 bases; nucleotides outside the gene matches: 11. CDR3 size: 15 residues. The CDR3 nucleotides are TGTGCCAGCAGCCGGGACCGGACAGGGGTTATCGAGCAGTACTTC. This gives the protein CASSRDRTGVIEQYF. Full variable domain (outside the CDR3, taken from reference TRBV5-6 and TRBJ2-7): DAGVTQSPTHLIKTRGQQVTLRCSPKSGHDTVSWYQQALGQGPQFIFQYYEEEERQRGNFPDRFSGHQFPNYSSELNVNALLLGDSALYLCASSRDRTGVIEQYFGPGTRLTVT.

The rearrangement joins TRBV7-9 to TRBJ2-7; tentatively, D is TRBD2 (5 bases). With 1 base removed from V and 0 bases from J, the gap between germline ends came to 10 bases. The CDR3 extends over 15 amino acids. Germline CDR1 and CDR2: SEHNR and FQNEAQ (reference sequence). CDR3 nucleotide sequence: TGTGCCAGCAGCTTAGAGCAAACTAGCTCCTACGAGCAGTACTTC. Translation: CASSLEQTSSYEQYF.

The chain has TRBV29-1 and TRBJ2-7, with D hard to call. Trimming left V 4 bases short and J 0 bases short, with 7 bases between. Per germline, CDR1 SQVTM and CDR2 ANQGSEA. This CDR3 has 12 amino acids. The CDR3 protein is CSVVGASYEQYF. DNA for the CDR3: TGCAGCGTTGTCGGAGCCTCCTACGAGCAGTACTTC.